The 21 T cell receptor beta chains reported below all come from one sample, sequenced in a study of T-cell memory formation after mild COVID-19. TCRdb analysed the 5' RACE reads with MiXCR anew, one entry per CDR3 protein. This sample has a few hundred thousand distinct CDR3 sequences, with more than 15% found just once. Sequenced: PBMCs or a T cell subset sorted from them (not recorded which). The receptors originated from a man aged 18 to 29 who had mild COVID-19 (a few samples of this study predate the infection). Cell type and time point are not known.

This clonotype was observed a handful of times. The V gene is TRBV20-1, the J gene TRBJ2-5; TRBD2 matches 9 bases. This CDR3 has 13 amino acids. V trimming: 6 bases; J trimming: 9 bases; junction bases outside the gene matches: 11. The germline V gene has CDR1 DFQATT and CDR2 SNEGSKA (reference sequence). The CDR3 loop reads CSAPGLAQGAQYF. As DNA, the CDR3 is TGCAGTGCCCCGGGACTAGCCCAAGGGGCCCAGTACTTC.

This clonotype was picked up a small number of times. V usage is TRBV2 and J usage is TRBJ2-1; a possible D gene is TRBD2 (5 bases). V shed 8 bases and J shed 0 bases, with 14 bases lying between them. The germline gives CDR1 SNHLY, CDR2 FYNNEI. This CDR3 region has 15 residues. Here the CDR3 DNA reads TGTGCCAGCCCGCCTGGACTGAGCTCCTACAATGAGCAGTTCTTC. The encoded protein is CASPPGLSSYNEQFF.

The chain employs TRBV7-9 and TRBJ2-1; D not resolved. Germline-derived CDR1 and CDR2 are SEHNR and FQNEAQ (reference sequence). Trimming took 5 bases from V and 10 from J, leaving 15 bases between them. The CDR3 extends over 13 amino acids. In DNA form, the CDR3 reads TGTGCCAGCAGCGGGCCCCTCGACCACGAGCAGTTCTTC. Protein: CASSGPLDHEQFF.

The table lists this clonotype with a few counts. The chain combines TRBV7-2 with TRBJ1-5, with D perhaps matching TRBD1 (5 bases). CDR1 and CDR2 (germline): SGHTA, FQGNSA. The CDR3 totals 14 residues. V was shortened by 2 bases and J by 7 bases, with 12 bases between the two germline ends. CDR3 nucleotides: TGTGCCAGCAGCTTACCAGGGTCGGGGCAGCCCCAGCATTTT. Amino acids: CASSLPGSGQPQHF.

The rearrangement joins TRBV14 to TRBJ2-3, with D tentatively TRBD1 or TRBD2 (6 bases each). V shed 1 base and J shed 6 bases, with 14 bases lying between them. Germline loops: CDR1 SGHDN, CDR2 FVKESK. This CDR3 is built from 15 residues. As DNA, the CDR3 is TGTGCCAGCAGCCAAGCTCCGGGGGCGAGCGATACGCAGTATTTT. Its protein is CASSQAPGASDTQYF.

The CDR3 DNA reads as TGTGCCAGCAGTTTGTTATCAGCGGGGGCTTTCTACAATGAGCAGTTCTTC. It specifies CASSLLSAGAFYNEQFF. The gene calls are TRBV12-3 or TRBV12-4 and TRBJ2-1, with 8 bases fitting TRBD2. The CDR3 is made up of 17 amino acids. Trimming took 3 bases from V and 3 from J; bases not matched to a gene: 10.

The chain links TRBV6-6 to TRBJ1-5, with D possibly TRBD1 on 5 matching bases. Germline assignment: CDR1 MNHNY and CDR2 SVGAGI (reference sequence). The CDR3 covers 14 residues. The V end lost 3 bases, the J end lost 6 bases, and 12 bases lay between the germline ends. The chain's CDR3 is CASSYQGVAQPQHF. The CDR3 nucleotides are TGTGCCAGCAGTTATCAGGGAGTAGCTCAGCCCCAGCATTTT.

V and J are TRBV7-2 and TRBJ2-4; no firm D call. The V and J ends lost 0 bases and 1 base respectively, with 10 bases between them. The germline V gene encodes CDR1 SGHTA and CDR2 FQGNSA. The CDR3 runs to 16 residues. Here the CDR3 reads CASSLAAQAAKNIQYF. CDR3 in DNA: TGTGCCAGCAGCTTAGCAGCACAAGCGGCCAAAAACATTCAGTACTTC.

This clonotype appeared many times. The rearrangement links TRBV4-3 to TRBJ1-6; a possible D gene is TRBD1 (5 bases). Germline assignment: CDR1 LGHNA and CDR2 YSLEER. The CDR3 runs to 17 residues. Deletions cut 0 bases from V and 4 bases from J, with 13 bases between. CDR3 in DNA: TGCGCCAGCAGCCAAGATAAGGGGATGGGGTATAATTCACCCCTCCACTTT. Amino acids: CASSQDKGMGYNSPLHF.

This clonotype was detected a few times. The chain carries TRBV20-1 and TRBJ1-2; no reliable D call. The V end was cut by 0 bases, the J end by 3 bases, with 8 bases between. The CDR3 is 13 amino acids. From germline, CDR1 is DFQATT and CDR2 SNEGSKA (reference sequence). The DNA of the CDR3 is TGCAGTGCTAGAGATCCGCGGGACTATGGCTACACCTTC. Translating it yields CSARDPRDYGYTF.

A few counts support this clonotype. This chain uses TRBV27 with TRBJ1-5; no clear D. There are 12 residues in the CDR3. Germline V gene lookup returns CDR1 MNHEY and CDR2 SMNVEV (reference sequence). V was trimmed by 8 bases and J by 7 bases, leaving 12 bases between them. DNA for the CDR3: TGTGCCAGCGCCCTACTGGGCCAGCCCCAGCATTTT. Its protein is CASALLGQPQHF.

The V and J genes are TRBV6-1 and TRBJ2-7; the D is unclear. The CDR3 sequence is 13 residues long. V was cut by 7 bases and J by 0 bases, with 10 bases left in between. CDR1 and CDR2 (germline): MNHNS, SASEGT. CDR3 bases: TGTGCCAGCACCCCCGGGCCCTCCTACGAGCAGTACGTC. This translates into CASTPGPSYEQYV.

The chain links TRBV12-3 or TRBV12-4 to TRBJ1-2, with D possibly being TRBD1 (6 bases). There are 12 residues in the CDR3. V lost 7 bases and J 7 bases, leaving 13 bases between the germline ends. CDR3 region: CASKRGSGGYTF. The DNA for the CDR3 is TGTGCCAGCAAAAGGGGGTCGGGTGGCTACACCTTC.

V usage is TRBV29-1 and J usage is TRBJ2-3; perhaps TRBD1 as D (6 bases). CDR3 size: 12 residues. Germline V lookup: CDR1 SQVTM, CDR2 ANQGSEA. The ends were cut back, 6 bases at V and 3 bases at J, with 10 bases in the middle. The CDR3 DNA reads as TGCAGCGTCCGTACAGGGACAGATACGCAGTATTTT. It yields the protein CSVRTGTDTQYF.

There are a few counts of this clonotype. The chain is built from TRBV12-3 or TRBV12-4 and TRBJ2-5; 16 bases fit TRBD2. The length of the CDR3 is 17 residues. Trimming removed 6 bases from V and 5 bases from J; junction bases left unmatched: 9. The CDR3 nucleotides read TGTGCCAGCAGCCCGTGGGGACTAGCGGGGGGGAAGGAGACCCAGTACTTC. This sequence encodes CASSPWGLAGGKETQYF.

The V and J genes are TRBV5-1 and TRBJ1-1; possibly TRBD1 for D (5 bases). The CDR3 is made up of 12 amino acids. V was pared by 5 bases and J by 7 bases, with 12 bases between. Per the germline V gene, CDR1 is SGHRS and CDR2 is YFSETQ. The CDR3, as DNA: TGCGCCAGCAGGGACGGAGGGGATGAAGCTTTCTTT. This gives the protein CASRDGGDEAFF.

This clonotype appeared many times. The V gene is TRBV12-3 or TRBV12-4, the J gene TRBJ2-7; 9 positions match TRBD1. There are 13 residues in the CDR3. Losses at the gene ends were 6 bases for V and 4 bases for J; bases not matched to a gene: 4. CDR3 sequence reads: CASSQGQGYEQYF. The CDR3 nucleotides read TGTGCCAGCAGCCAGGGACAGGGTTACGAGCAGTACTTC.

In its sample, this clonotype was seen many times. V and J are TRBV7-3 and TRBJ2-5; D gene unclear. V was pared by 5 bases and J by 2 bases, with 12 bases between. CDR3 length: 14 residues. The germline gives CDR1 SGHTA, CDR2 FQGTGA. The CDR3 nucleotides are TGTGCCAGCAGCCCCACGGCAACTCAAGAGACCCAGTACTTC. This gives the protein CASSPTATQETQYF.

This clonotype came up a few times. The chain recombines TRBV6-5 with TRBJ2-7, with D unclear. The germline V gene encodes CDR1 MNHEY and CDR2 SVGAGI. V dropped 7 bases and J dropped 0 bases, with 13 bases sitting between them. This CDR3 spans 14 amino acids. Written as DNA, the CDR3 is TGTGCCAGCAAAAAGGGTTTAAGCTCCTACGAGCAGTACTTC. Translating it yields CASKKGLSSYEQYF.

In DNA, the CDR3 is TGCAGTGCTAGTGGGGCGCACTTGGACGGAGAGACCCAGTACTTC. This translates into CSASGAHLDGETQYF. The genes are TRBV20-1 and TRBJ2-5; weak D call: TRBD1 (5 bases). This CDR3 region has 15 residues. Germline V gene data show CDR1 as DFQATT and CDR2 as SNEGSKA (reference sequence). Trimming removed 3 bases from V and 4 bases from J, with 18 bases in between.

V and J are TRBV7-2 and TRBJ2-7; weak D call: TRBD1 (5 bases). With 3 bases removed from V and 2 bases from J, the gap between germline ends came to 11 bases. The CDR3 covers 14 residues. The V gene's germline CDR1 is SGHTA and CDR2 FQGNSA. This CDR3 reads CASSLLQVAYEQYF. DNA of the CDR3: TGTGCCAGCAGCTTGCTACAGGTAGCCTACGAGCAGTACTTC.